Listed below are T cell receptor beta chains from one sample, sequenced in a study of cytomegalovirus exposure and HLA in healthy donors. Produced via immunoSEQ multiplex PCR; TCRdb's table is partial and in-frame only. Of about 55,000 clones listed, 65% to 80% are singletons. Sequenced sample: PBMCs. These receptor sequences come from a female donor in good health and CMV-seronegative. Both conserved end residues are part of each CDR3. Fields, in order: D gene, J gene, V gene, clone size, CDR3 DNA, CDR3 protein. A D gene is named only where the DNA matches it firmly. A clone size is listed for some rows: how often the clone was seen (once, few, many), or a class if it is expanded.

>-|TRBJ1-2|TRBV4-1|-
TGCGCCAGCAGCCAAGAGGCGGGGCCCAAAGAAGCCATAAACTATGGCTACACCTTC
CASSQEAGPKEAINYGYTF
>TRBD1|TRBJ1-6|TRBV6-5|-
TGTGCCAGCAGTTCGATATCCGGGACAGATAATTCACCCCTCCACTTT
CASSSISGTDNSPLHF
>TRBD2|TRBJ2-3|TRBV19|-
TGTGCCAGCAACAGGCTAGCGGGAGGCTCAGATACGCAGTATTTT
CASNRLAGGSDTQYF
>-|TRBJ1-1|TRBV18|once
TGTGCCAGCTCACCTACCCGGGGGGACACTGAAGCTTTCTTT
CASSPTRGDTEAFF
>-|TRBJ2-3|TRBV5-1|-
TGCGCCAGCAGCAAAGGGGAGGTGACAGATACGCAGTATTTT
CASSKGEVTDTQYF
>-|TRBJ1-4|TRBV28|-
TGTGCCAGCAGTCCCCTATTTAATGAAAAACTGTTTTTT
CASSPLFNEKLFF
>TRBD1|TRBJ2-4|TRBV11-2|-
TGTGCCAGCAGCCCGCACCGGGACAGGAAACTAGCCAAAAACATTCAGTACTTC
CASSPHRDRKLAKNIQYF
>-|TRBJ2-3|TRBV7-2|-
TGTGCCAGCAGCTTACGCGGGATAAAAGATACGCAGTATTTT
CASSLRGIKDTQYF
>-|TRBJ2-7|TRBV12-2|-
TGTGCAAGTCGCTTATCAGGGCCAGGGGGCTTCCACGAGCAGTACTTC
CASRLSGPGGFHEQYF
>TRBD1|TRBJ1-4|TRBV4-2|-
TGTGCCAGCAGCCAAACTCCGGGACAGGGTAATGAAAAACTGTTTTTT
CASSQTPGQGNEKLFF
>-|TRBJ2-5|TRBV7-2|once
TGTGCCAGCAGCTTAGGAAGGCGGGAGACCCAGTACTTC
CASSLGRRETQYF
>-|TRBJ1-4|TRBV5-1|-
TGCGCCAGCAGCTTGGACAGTAATGAAAAACTGTTTTTT
CASSLDSNEKLFF
>TRBD1|TRBJ2-2|TRBV18|-
TGTGCCAGCTCACCACGACAGGGTCCAGCGAACACCGGGGAGCTGTTTTTT
CASSPRQGPANTGELFF
>TRBD1|TRBJ2-5|TRBV6-6|once
TGTGCCAGCAGTGCACGACAGGGTGGGGAGACCCAGTACTTC
CASSARQGGETQYF
>TRBD2|TRBJ2-1|TRBV27|-
TGTGCCAGCAGTCCCGGGACTAGCGGGACTCGCAATGAGCAGTTCTTC
CASSPGTSGTRNEQFF
>-|TRBJ2-5|TRBV25-1|-
TGTGCCAGCAGCTACCAAGAGACCCAGTACTTC
CASSYQETQYF
>-|TRBJ2-7|TRBV19|-
TGTGCCAGCCGACAATGGGGGGATGACTACGAGCAGTACTTC
CASRQWGDDYEQYF
>-|TRBJ1-5|TRBV30|few
TGTGCCTGGACGGTAGGGACTTTAAATCAGCCCCAGCATTTT
CAWTVGTLNQPQHF
>TRBD2|TRBJ2-1|TRBV4-1|-
TGCGCCAGCAGCCAAGGGGTGACTAGCGGCTACAATGAGCAGTTCTTC
CASSQGVTSGYNEQFF
>-|TRBJ2-5|TRBV29-1|-
TGCAGCGGAGGGGGACGGATAAGAGAGACCCAGTACTTC
CSGGGRIRETQYF
>-|TRBJ2-2|TRBV2|-
TGTGCCAGCAGTGAGGCATCGAACACCGGGGAGCTGTTTTTT
CASSEASNTGELFF
>TRBD1|TRBJ2-7|TRBV6-1|-
TGTGCCAGCACAGGACAGGGGGCGAACGAGCAGTACTTC
CASTGQGANEQYF
>TRBD1|TRBJ1-1|TRBV11-2|-
TGTGCCAGCAGTTACAGGGGGGATACTGAAGCTTTCTTT
CASSYRGDTEAFF
>TRBD2|TRBJ2-1|TRBV7-6|-
TGTGCCAGCAGCTTAGCCCTTAACTTAGCGGGCTTGGGGGAGGCTGAGCAGTTCTTC
CASSLALNLAGLGEAEQFF
>TRBD1|TRBJ1-2|TRBV6-5|-
TGTGCCAGCAGAAAGGGACAGGGCGATGGCTACACCTTC
CASRKGQGDGYTF
>TRBD2|TRBJ2-3|TRBV6-4|-
TGTGCCAGCAGTGTGAGCGGGGGGGCCACAGATACGCAGTATTTT
CASSVSGGATDTQYF
>-|TRBJ2-3|TRBV10-3|few
TGTGCCATCAGGGGGGGTAGCACAGATACGCAGTATTTT
CAIRGGSTDTQYF
>TRBD2|TRBJ2-7|TRBV5-4|-
TGTGCCAGCAGCTTGGGGTCAGCGGGACCTTCCTACGAGCAGTACTTC
CASSLGSAGPSYEQYF
>TRBD1|TRBJ2-7|TRBV10-3|-
TGTGCCATCAGGGACCCGGGACAGGGGAACTCCTACGAGCAGTACTTC
CAIRDPGQGNSYEQYF
>TRBD1|TRBJ2-1|TRBV10-3|-
TGTGCCATCAGGAGGGGCAGGGGGCTGGTCAATGAGCAGTTCTTC
CAIRRGRGLVNEQFF
>TRBD2|TRBJ2-5|TRBV7-2|-
TGTGCCAGCAGCCACAGGACTAGCGGATTCGGAGAGACCCAGTACTTC
CASSHRTSGFGETQYF
>TRBD2|TRBJ2-1|TRBV2|-
TGTGCCAGCAGTGACCGTTTAGGACTAGCGGCGTTCTTC
CASSDRLGLAAFF
>TRBD2|TRBJ2-3|TRBV5-5|few
TGTGCCAGCAGCTCCGGGACTAGCGGGGGAGATACGCAGTATTTT
CASSSGTSGGDTQYF
>TRBD2|TRBJ2-1|TRBV6-5|once
TGTGCCAGCAGGCCGGGACTAGAGTCCAATGAGCAGTTCTTC
CASRPGLESNEQFF
>-|TRBJ1-3|TRBV5-6|once
TGTGCCAGCAGCGCGCCCCCTGGAAACACCATATATTTT
CASSAPPGNTIYF
>-|TRBJ1-5|TRBV6-5|-
TGTGCCAGCAGTAGATCAGGGAATCAGCCCCAGCATTTT
CASSRSGNQPQHF
>-|TRBJ2-1|TRBV19|-
TGTGCCAGTAGTATGGAGGGCGGGGTTAAGAGCTCCTACAATGAGCAGTTCTTC
CASSMEGGVKSSYNEQFF
>-|TRBJ1-2|TRBV7-9|-
TGTGCCACGGGCTGGGCGGGCTATGGCTACACCTTC
CATGWAGYGYTF
>TRBD1|TRBJ1-4|TRBV5-8|-
TGTGCCAGCAGCTCCGGGACAGGGGATGAAAAACTGTTTTTT
CASSSGTGDEKLFF
>TRBD2|TRBJ2-7|TRBV7-9|-
TGTGCCAGCAGCCCTAGACCGCGCGGGGGGCTTCCTTACGAGCAGTACTTC
CASSPRPRGGLPYEQYF
>-|TRBJ2-5|TRBV6-1|-
TGTGCCAGCAGCTCGAATCCAGGGTTTGGGGAGACCCAGTACTTC
CASSSNPGFGETQYF
>-|TRBJ2-7|TRBV5-5|once
TGTGCCAGCAGCTTGTCCGCCGGGAGCTACGAGCAGTACTTC
CASSLSAGSYEQYF
>-|TRBJ2-3|TRBV29-1|few
TGCAGCGTTTGGAGGACAGAGGTGGATACGCAGTATTTT
CSVWRTEVDTQYF
>TRBD2|TRBJ2-3|TRBV7-9|-
TGTGCCAGCAGCTTGACGGGAGGTCCTAGCACAGATACGCAGTATTTT
CASSLTGGPSTDTQYF
>-|TRBJ1-5|TRBV18|-
TGTGCCAGCTCACCCGCGTCGGGTTATAGCAATCAGCCCCAGCATTTT
CASSPASGYSNQPQHF
>-|TRBJ1-2|TRBV19|-
TGTGCCAGTATCCCCGACAGGAAACACTATGGCTACACCTTC
CASIPDRKHYGYTF
>TRBD2|TRBJ2-5|TRBV5-1|-
TGCGCCAGCAGCTTGGAACCTCGTGGGGCTAGCGGGGAGACCCAGTACTTC
CASSLEPRGASGETQYF
>-|TRBJ2-1|TRBV27|-
TGTGCCAGCTCAGTCACCTCCTACAATGAGCAGTTCTTC
CASSVTSYNEQFF